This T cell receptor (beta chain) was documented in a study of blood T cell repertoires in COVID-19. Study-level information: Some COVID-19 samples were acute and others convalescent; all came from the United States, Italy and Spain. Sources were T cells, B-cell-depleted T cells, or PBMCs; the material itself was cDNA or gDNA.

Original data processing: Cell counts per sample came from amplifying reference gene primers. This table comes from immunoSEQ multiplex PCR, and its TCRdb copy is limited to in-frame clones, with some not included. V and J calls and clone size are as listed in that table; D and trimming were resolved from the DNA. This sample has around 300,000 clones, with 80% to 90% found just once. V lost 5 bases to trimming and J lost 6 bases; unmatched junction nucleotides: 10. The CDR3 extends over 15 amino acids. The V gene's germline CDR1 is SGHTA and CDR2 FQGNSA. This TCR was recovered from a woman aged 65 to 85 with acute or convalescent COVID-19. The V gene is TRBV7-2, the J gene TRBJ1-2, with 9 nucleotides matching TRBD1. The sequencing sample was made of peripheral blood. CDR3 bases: TGTGCCAGCAGCCTGCAGACAGGGGGAATGGATGGCTACACCTTC. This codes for CASSLQTGGMDGYTF.